This TCR beta chain was found in a study of blood T cell repertoires in COVID-19. Germline loops: CDR1 MNHEY, CDR2 SVGEGT. The CDR3 runs to 16 residues. V was cut by 0 bases and J by 2 bases, with 14 bases left in between. The repertoire was sequenced with immunoSEQ multiplex PCR; TCRdb's copy has only in-frame clones and lacks some. This table holds 71,000 or so clones, roughly 80% found once. Sequencing input: peripheral blood. The J gene is TRBJ2-7, the V gene TRBV6-2 or TRBV6-3; D unresolved. The clonotype was recovered from a man over 45 with acute or convalescent COVID-19. The CDR3, as DNA: TGTGCCAGCAGTTACTCGCTTCTGACTCCCACCTACGAGCAGTACTTC. Protein: CASSYSLLTPTYEQYF.